Presented here are 22 T cell receptor beta chains from one specimen sequenced in a study of blood T cell repertoires in COVID-19 (dated by TCRdb to the early 2020s). The library was generated by the immunoSEQ multiplex PCR assay. TCRdb re-hosts the immuneACCESS table, in-frame sequences only. Its copies lack some clones; in the studies checked, an unresolved V gene accounts for under half of them, and the cause for the rest is not known. The table for this sample lists a few hundred thousand clones; roughly 88% of them were counted only once. The leading ten clones occupy over 9.5% of the sample. Sequencing was carried out using peripheral blood. Receptor source: a woman between 50 and 59 years old with COVID-19, enrolled during active disease.

V is TRBV30 and J is TRBJ1-6; TRBD1 matches 7 bases. Trimming cost V 3 bases and J 9 bases; bases outside gene matches: 8. From germline, CDR1 is GTSNPN and CDR2 SVGIG (reference sequence). The CDR3 sequence is 14 residues long. As DNA, the CDR3 is TGTGCCTGGAGGTTCCACAGGGGCATTTCACCCCTCCACTTT. Translation: CAWRFHRGISPLHF.

The chain uses TRBV15 and TRBJ2-3; 9 bases match TRBD1. Trimming removed 3 bases from V and 3 bases from J; junction bases left unmatched: 7. The germline V gene has CDR1 LNHNV and CDR2 YYDKDF (reference sequence). The length of the CDR3 is 16 residues. CDR3 in amino acids: CATSSDDRGFTDTQYF. The CDR3 nucleotides are TGTGCCACCAGCAGTGACGACAGGGGGTTTACAGATACGCAGTATTTT.

The V gene is TRBV6-4, the J gene TRBJ2-3; weak D call: TRBD2 (7 bases). The V end lost 5 bases, the J end lost 1 base, and 13 bases lay between the germline ends. The CDR3 has 15 amino acids. Germline lookup yields CDR1 MRHNA and CDR2 SNTAGT. The CDR3 sequence: CASSPGGGRTDTQYF. The CDR3 coding sequence is TGTGCCAGCAGTCCTGGGGGGGGCCGCACAGATACGCAGTATTTT.

The chain couples TRBV5-1 to TRBJ2-7; perhaps TRBD1 as D (6 bases). The CDR3 is 14 residues long. The V end lost 4 bases, the J end lost 2 bases, and 13 bases lay between the germline ends. CDR1 SGHRS and CDR2 YFSETQ come from the germline V gene. This chain's CDR3 is CASSPDSSTYEQYF. For the CDR3, the DNA is TGCGCCAGCAGCCCGGACAGTTCCACCTACGAGCAGTACTTC. Complete variable domain (other parts from reference TRBV5-1 and TRBJ2-7): KAGVTQTPRYLIKTRGQQVTLSCSPISGHRSVSWYQQTPGQGLQFLFEYFSETQRNKGNFPGRFSGRQFSNSRSEMNVSTLELGDSALYLCASSPDSSTYEQYFGPGTRLTVT.

V is TRBV5-8 and J is TRBJ1-1, with 9 bases fitting TRBD1. The germline CDR1 and CDR2 sequences are SGHTS and YDEGEE. CDR3 length equals 15 residues. The V segment lost 4 bases and the J segment 5 bases; nucleotides outside the gene matches: 9. The CDR3 spells CASSPKTGGKTEAFF. DNA for the CDR3: TGTGCCAGCAGCCCAAAGACAGGGGGGAAGACTGAAGCTTTCTTT.

The chain is built from TRBV7-9 and TRBJ1-2, with 7 nucleotides matching TRBD1. Looked up from germline, CDR1 is SEHNR and CDR2 is FQNEAQ (reference sequence). V trimming: 3 bases; J trimming: 8 bases; junction bases outside the gene matches: 6. This CDR3 has 13 residues. CDR3 bases: TGTGCCAGCAGCTTGTTACAGGGGCAGGGCTACACCTTC. Translation: CASSLLQGQGYTF.

This clone was observed a single time. The chain couples TRBV9 to TRBJ2-1, with TRBD1 matching 7 bases. The CDR3 totals 13 residues. V was clipped by 6 bases and J by 6 bases; unmatched bases: 6. Per the germline V gene, CDR1 is SGDLS and CDR2 is YYNGEE. The CDR3 region has the DNA TGTGCCAGCAACTCTCGGGACAGCAATGAGCAGTTCTTC. This sequence encodes CASNSRDSNEQFF.

The chain employs TRBV4-1 and TRBJ1-1, with D tentatively TRBD1 (5 bases). The V and J ends lost 0 bases and 5 bases respectively, with 10 bases between them. Germline lookup yields CDR1 MGHRA and CDR2 YSYEKL. The CDR3 is 14 amino acids. CDR3 coding DNA: TGCGCCAGCAGCCAAGAGGGGCCGAGGACTGAAGCTTTCTTT. It yields the protein CASSQEGPRTEAFF.

The V call is TRBV28, the J call TRBJ1-2, with D possibly matching TRBD1 (5 bases). Trimming took 4 bases from V and 4 from J, leaving 10 bases between them. Germline V CDR1 and CDR2: MDHEN, SYDVKM. CDR3 length equals 13 residues. CDR3 sequence reads: CASSSTELYGYTF. CDR3 sequence (DNA): TGTGCCAGCAGTTCGACAGAACTCTATGGCTACACCTTC.

The chain recombines TRBV4-1 with TRBJ2-7, with D possibly being TRBD2 (6 bases). Trimming removed 0 bases at V and 4 bases at J, with 10 bases between. CDR3 length: 14 residues. The V gene's germline CDR1 is MGHRA and CDR2 YSYEKL. The CDR3 region is CASSQDRSGYEQYF. CDR3 coding DNA: TGCGCCAGCAGCCAAGATAGGAGCGGGTACGAGCAGTACTTC.

V and J are TRBV30 and TRBJ1-1; no firm D call. Germline CDR1 is GTSNPN and CDR2 is SVGIG (reference sequence). Trimming shortened V by 1 base and J by 8 bases, and 11 bases separated the two germline ends. The CDR3 length is 12 residues. The CDR3 spells CAWSERLLEAFF. The DNA for the CDR3 is TGTGCCTGGAGTGAGCGGCTACTAGAAGCTTTCTTT.

This chain uses TRBV30 with TRBJ1-1; D remains unclear. V was trimmed by 4 bases and J by 5 bases, leaving 11 bases between them. The V gene's germline CDR1 is GTSNPN and CDR2 SVGIG (reference sequence). The CDR3 consists of 12 residues. CDR3 protein: CAWTFLGTEAFF. CDR3 sequence (DNA): TGTGCCTGGACCTTTCTCGGGACTGAAGCTTTCTTT.

The chain recombines TRBV12-5 with TRBJ2-6; no clear D gene. V lost 5 bases and J lost 0, with 11 bases in between. Per germline, CDR1 LGHNT and CDR2 FRNRAP. There are 16 residues in the CDR3. In DNA form, the CDR3 reads TGTGCTAGTGGTACCCGACACGTCTCTGGGGCCAACGTCCTGACTTTC. Translation: CASGTRHVSGANVLTF.

V is TRBV6-5 and J is TRBJ1-1; 7 bases line up with TRBD1. The germline V gene encodes CDR1 MNHEY and CDR2 SVGAGI. V gave up 10 bases and J gave up 4 bases; unmatched junction bases: 9. The CDR3 is made up of 13 amino acids. The CDR3 DNA sequence: TGTGCCACCTCACAGGGGAGAGGCACTGAAGCTTTCTTT. It translates to CATSQGRGTEAFF.

The V gene is TRBV14, the J gene TRBJ2-1; 10 bases match TRBD1. CDR3 length equals 20 residues. Trimming at V came to 2 bases and at J to 4 bases, leaving 17 bases not matched to a gene. Germline values: CDR1 SGHDN, CDR2 FVKESK. For the CDR3, the DNA is TGTGCCAGCAGCCAACGGAGGGGCTTGCTGCGGGACAGGGGTTACAATGAGCAGTTCTTC. This sequence encodes CASSQRRGLLRDRGYNEQFF.

The rearrangement joins TRBV18 to TRBJ1-2; a possible D gene is TRBD1 (5 bases). Trimming cost V 2 bases and J 8 bases, with 12 bases left between them. Germline V CDR1 and CDR2: KGHSH, LQKENI. The CDR3 consists of 13 residues. Here the CDR3 DNA reads TGTGCCAGCTCACCATCGGGGGGTCGCGGCTACACCTTC. It is translated as CASSPSGGRGYTF.

The V and J genes are TRBV28 and TRBJ1-5; D uncertain. In germline, CDR1 is MDHEN, CDR2 SYDVKM. V was cut by 8 bases and J by 4 bases, with 12 bases left in between. The CDR3 spans 13 residues. CDR3 region: CASQWVGNQPQHF. Here the CDR3 DNA reads TGTGCCAGCCAATGGGTCGGGAATCAGCCCCAGCATTTT.

The V gene is TRBV5-1, the J gene TRBJ1-1; TRBD1 might be the D (5 bases). The length of the CDR3 is 14 residues. Germline assignment: CDR1 SGHRS and CDR2 YFSETQ. V lost 0 bases and J lost 4, with 10 bases in between. The CDR3 is CASSLGPTGTEAFF. CDR3 nucleotides: TGCGCCAGCAGCTTGGGACCAACAGGCACTGAAGCTTTCTTT. Variable domain in full (rest from reference TRBV5-1 and TRBJ1-1): KAGVTQTPRYLIKTRGQQVTLSCSPISGHRSVSWYQQTPGQGLQFLFEYFSETQRNKGNFPGRFSGRQFSNSRSEMNVSTLELGDSALYLCASSLGPTGTEAFFGQGTRLTVV.

This sequence joins TRBV7-9 and TRBJ2-7, with D perhaps TRBD1 (6 bases). The CDR3 extends over 14 amino acids. The germline V gene has CDR1 SEHNR and CDR2 FQNEAQ (reference sequence). V shed 2 bases and J shed 3 bases, with 11 bases lying between them. The CDR3 nucleotides are TGTGCCAGCAGCTTATCAGGGGACGGCTACGAGCAGTACTTC. Its translation is CASSLSGDGYEQYF. Full variable domain (outside the CDR3, taken from reference TRBV7-9 and TRBJ2-7): DTGVSQNPRHKITKRGQNVTFRCDPISEHNRLYWYRQTLGQGPEFLTYFQNEAQLEKSRLLSDRFSAERPKGSFSTLEIQRTEQGDSAMYLCASSLSGDGYEQYFGPGTRLTVT.

This sequence joins TRBV11-2 and TRBJ2-7; TRBD1 agrees at 11 bases. V gave up 1 base and J gave up 6 bases; unmatched junction bases: 11. The CDR3 sequence is 17 residues long. Germline CDR1 is SGHAT and CDR2 is FQNNGV. CDR3 region: CASSLAGLTGTGGEQYF. The CDR3 bases are TGTGCCAGCAGCTTAGCTGGACTAACCGGGACAGGGGGCGAGCAGTACTTC.

The CDR3 spells CASSQEVAGYRYGYTF. The CDR3 DNA reads TGTGCCAGCAGCCAAGAGGTAGCAGGGTATAGGTATGGCTACACCTTC. The rearrangement joins TRBV4-2 to TRBJ1-2, with a tentative D call TRBD1 (5 bases). The CDR3 loop spans 16 amino acids. Germline CDR1 is LGHNA and CDR2 is YNFKEQ. Between the trimmed V and J ends, which lost 0 bases and 5 bases, there was a span of 16 bases.

The chain links TRBV2 to TRBJ1-1; the D is unclear. The V end was cut by 11 bases, the J end by 2 bases, with 18 bases between. From germline, CDR1 is SNHLY and CDR2 FYNNEI. This CDR3 is built from 14 residues. The CDR3 loop reads CAYSRTQANTEAFF. The DNA of the CDR3 is TGTGCCTACAGTCGGACTCAGGCTAACACTGAAGCTTTCTTT.